This note documents a single T cell receptor (beta chain) sequence. Antigen unknown. The data were obtained in a study of T cell repertoires in cytomegalovirus infection. About the research overall: Used in the study were CMV epitopes, some recently identified and HLA-C-restricted, others well-studied and HLA-B-restricted. Indicated by public TCR beta signatures were CMV infection and matching HLA type.

V dropped 3 bases and J dropped 6 bases, with 18 bases sitting between them. CDR3 length: 15 amino acids. In germline, CDR1 is KGHSH, CDR2 LQKENI. TCRdb redid the calling of the reads with MiXCR, one entry per CDR3 protein. The repertoire includes 200,000 or so distinct CDR3 sequences, roughly 34% of them detected once, and 55% to 70% sits in the top ten. The V and J genes are TRBV18 and TRBJ2-7; possibly TRBD1 for D (7 bases). This TCR derives from a human donor in good health (CMV status not recorded). Some clones in this sample may be carry-over from other donors' samples. The sample here was CD8+ T cells from cultured PBMCs, taken from culture after CMV antigen stimulation. The CDR3 bases are TGTGCCAGCTCACCGCGGGACAGAACCCTATCCGAGCAGTACTTC. Its translation: CASSPRDRTLSEQYF. The full variable domain, rest sourced from reference TRBV18 and TRBJ2-7, is NAGVMQNPRHLVRRRGQEARLRCSPMKGHSHVYWYRQLPEEGLKFMVYLQKENIIDESGMPKERFSAEFPKEGPSILRIQQVVRGDSAAYFCASSPRDRTLSEQYFGPGTRLTVT.